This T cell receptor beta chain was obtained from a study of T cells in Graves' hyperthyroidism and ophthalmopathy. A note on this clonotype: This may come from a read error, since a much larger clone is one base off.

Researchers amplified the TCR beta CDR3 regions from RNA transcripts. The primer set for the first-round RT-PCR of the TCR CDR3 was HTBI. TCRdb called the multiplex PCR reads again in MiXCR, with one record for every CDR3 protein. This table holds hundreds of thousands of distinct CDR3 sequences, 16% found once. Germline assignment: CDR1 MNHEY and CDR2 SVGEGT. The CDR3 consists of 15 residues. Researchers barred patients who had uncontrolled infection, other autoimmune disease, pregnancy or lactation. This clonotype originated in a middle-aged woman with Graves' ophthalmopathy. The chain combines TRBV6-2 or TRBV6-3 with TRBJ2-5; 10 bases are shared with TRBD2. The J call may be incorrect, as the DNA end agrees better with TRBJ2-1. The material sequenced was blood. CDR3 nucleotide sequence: TGTGCCAGCAGTTCCGGGACTAGCGCTAGGCAGACCCAGTTCTTC. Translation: CASSSGTSARQTQFF.